The 8 T cell receptor beta chains below come from one sample, sequenced in a study of T cells after posttransplantation cyclophosphamide. Repertoires were generated with immunoSEQ multiplex PCR, while TCRdb's copy carries only in-frame clones and drops some. The sample has about 52,000 clones; around 84% are singletons. Sequencing was performed on PBMCs. The receptors shown here come from a man under 40 with a blood cancer, CMV-positive, and with a related stem cell donor.

The chain is built from TRBV7-2 and TRBJ2-1, with 7 bases aligning to TRBD1. Germline V gene sequence: CDR1 SGHTA, CDR2 FQGNSA. Trimming at V came to 1 base and at J to 3 bases, leaving 12 bases not matched to a gene. CDR3 length: 18 residues. CDR3 nucleotide sequence: TGTGCCAGCAGCTTAGTCCCTCACGACAGGGTAGTCTACAATGAGCAGTTCTTC. This translates into CASSLVPHDRVVYNEQFF.

The rearrangement joins TRBV18 to TRBJ2-7; 8 bases align to TRBD1. Per germline, CDR1 KGHSH and CDR2 LQKENI. There are 15 residues in the CDR3. V shed 3 bases and J 4 bases; nucleotides not matched to a gene: 8. CDR3 loop: CASSPVDRADYEQYF. CDR3 nucleotide sequence: TGTGCCAGCTCACCCGTGGACAGGGCTGATTACGAGCAGTACTTC. Variable domain in full (rest from reference TRBV18 and TRBJ2-7): NAGVMQNPRHLVRRRGQEARLRCSPMKGHSHVYWYRQLPEEGLKFMVYLQKENIIDESGMPKERFSAEFPKEGPSILRIQQVVRGDSAAYFCASSPVDRADYEQYFGPGTRLTVT.

Only one count was recorded for this clone. This chain links TRBV7-3 with TRBJ1-2; TRBD1 matches 7 bases. Trimming removed 6 bases from V and 8 bases from J; junction bases left unmatched: 6. The CDR3 length is 12 residues. Per the germline V gene, CDR1 is SGHTA and CDR2 is FQGTGA. CDR3 DNA: TGTGCCAGCAGGCAGGGGGATAGCGGCTACACCTTC. It specifies CASRQGDSGYTF.

The rearrangement links TRBV6-6 to TRBJ2-7, with a weak D call TRBD2 (6 bases). The V and J ends lost 10 bases and 5 bases respectively, with 18 bases between them. The germline V gene has CDR1 MNHNY and CDR2 SVGAGI (reference sequence). This CDR3 is 13 amino acids long. The CDR3 sequence is CAIWDLLIHEQYF. DNA of the CDR3: TGTGCCATCTGGGACTTACTCATCCACGAGCAGTACTTC.

J is TRBJ1-3 and V is TRBV5-1, with TRBD1 matching over 7 bases. Germline lookup yields CDR1 SGHRS and CDR2 YFSETQ. The CDR3 is 15 amino acids. The junction had 9 bases not matched to a gene; V was cut back by 1 base and J by 8 bases. The CDR3 region has the DNA TGCGCCAGCAGCTTGTGGGTTGGGACAGCGGACACCATATATTTT. Translated, it gives CASSLWVGTADTIYF.

This clone showed up just a few times. The chain has TRBV29-1 and TRBJ2-7; 7 bases are shared with TRBD2. The trim removed 7 bases at V and 3 bases at J, leaving 15 bases unmatched. Germline-derived CDR1 and CDR2 are SQVTM and ANQGSEA. This CDR3 has 15 residues. This CDR3 reads CSAFLAAREVYEQYF. CDR3 nucleotides: TGCAGCGCGTTTTTAGCGGCCCGGGAGGTCTACGAGCAGTACTTC.

This rearrangement joins TRBV18 to TRBJ1-1, with D maybe TRBD1 (6 bases). This CDR3 is built from 15 residues. The V gene lost 0 bases and the J gene lost 1 base, with 9 bases spanning the gap. CDR1 is KGHSH, CDR2 LQKENI, per germline. The CDR3 DNA sequence: TGTGCCAGCTCACCACCGACAGGTTGGAACACTGAAGCTTTCTTT. Amino acids: CASSPPTGWNTEAFF.

The chain uses TRBV7-7 and TRBJ2-1, with 8 bases aligning to TRBD2. The CDR3 totals 14 residues. Per the germline V gene, CDR1 is SSHAT and CDR2 is FNYEAQ (reference sequence). V was pared by 5 bases and J by 5 bases, with 5 bases of the junction left unmatched. In DNA, the CDR3 is TGTGCCAGCAGCCCCGGGACTAGAGACAATGAGCAGTTCTTC. Protein: CASSPGTRDNEQFF. The entire variable domain, with the rest obtained from reference TRBV7-7 and TRBJ2-1, is as follows: GAGVSQSPRYKVTKRGQDVTLRCDPISSHATLYWYQQALGQGPEFLTYFNYEAQPDKSGLPSDRFSAERPEGSISTLTIQRTEQRDSAMYRCASSPGTRDNEQFFGPGTRLTVL.